Detailed here is one T cell receptor (beta chain). What it recognizes is unknown. At the DNA level, this CDR3 is encoded by other sequences in the same sample as well. The data were taken from a study of cytomegalovirus exposure and HLA in healthy donors. Overall study findings and caveats: Association of a missense DCLRE1C variant with TCR beta V- and J-gene trimming was reported in a later analysis. Per a prior analysis, the majority of TCR beta V segments were productive roughly 90% or roughly 30% of the time.

This PCR relied on a set of 60 Vbeta primers and 13 Jbeta primers. In the original workflow: Unique TCR beta chains totaled 80 million to 100 million in a later count, with roughly 10 million of them shared. The protocol was immunoSEQ multiplex PCR, while the TCRdb copy is restricted to in-frame clones and leaves out a portion. Clone size and V and J calls were adopted from that table, with D and trimming inferred from the DNA. This table has about 110,000 clones, around 72% appearing once. Nominally healthy donors provided the samples, though records likely missed some immune exposures. This CDR3 is built from 12 residues. Germline trimming cut 6 bases from V and 1 base from J; bases unmatched to any gene: 2. CDR1 is SQVTM and CDR2 is ANQGSEA in the germline V gene.

The sequencing sample was made of PBMCs. The chain employs TRBV29-1 and TRBJ1-1, with TRBD1 matching 7 bases. This sequence originates from a male donor in good health and CMV-seronegative. The CDR3 loop reads CSVGQTNTEAFF. For the CDR3, the DNA is TGCAGCGTGGGACAGACGAACACTGAAGCTTTCTTT.